This T cell receptor (beta chain) was profiled in a study of blood T cell repertoires in COVID-19. The method was immunoSEQ multiplex PCR; TCRdb's version includes in-frame clones alone and lacks a portion of them. Here the sample spans under 350,000 clones, around 88% being singletons. This clone has more than one count but fewer than ten. This CDR3 has 11 residues. Germline values: CDR1 SGHRS, CDR2 YFSETQ. The V and J ends lost 3 bases and 15 bases respectively, with 13 bases between them. The TCR sequence derives from a man aged 35 to 55 with acute or convalescent COVID-19. The sequenced sample consisted of peripheral blood. The chain links TRBV5-1 to TRBJ2-1; D perhaps matches TRBD1 (6 bases). For the CDR3, the DNA is TGCGCCAGCAGCTATAACCGGGACATGTTCTTC. Amino acid sequence: CASSYNRDMFF. Full variable domain (rest looked up from reference TRBV5-1 and TRBJ2-1): KAGVTQTPRYLIKTRGQQVTLSCSPISGHRSVSWYQQTPGQGLQFLFEYFSETQRNKGNFPGRFSGRQFSNSRSEMNVSTLELGDSALYLCASSYNRDMFFGPGTRLTVL.